This T cell receptor (beta chain) was obtained from a study of neurological immune-mediated disorders. Whole-study findings and limits: Patients with HTLV-1-associated myelopathy showed the most TCR clonal expansion. Those with multiple sclerosis showed the least, falling below healthy controls.

From germline, CDR1 is MGHRA and CDR2 YSYEKL. This CDR3 region has 17 residues. V dropped 4 bases and J dropped 5; count of bases not matched to a gene: 13. This clonotype was detected once. Antigen unknown. Time point denoted: longitudinal time-point 2. 5'RACE employing 10-nucleotide random UMIs yielded the cDNA. In TCRdb, the 5' RACE reads were re-called with MiXCR into one record per CDR3 protein. The repertoire consists of 84,000 or so distinct CDR3 sequences, with less than 15% occurring once and the leading ten covering 5%. This TCR was recovered from a female donor with HTLV-1-associated myelopathy (HAM/TSP). The rearrangement uses TRBV4-1 and TRBJ2-2; 7 nucleotides agree with TRBD1. Sample: PBMCs. This chain's CDR3 is CASSLFPSTGDTGELFF. The CDR3 DNA sequence: TGCGCCAGCAGCCTTTTCCCCTCTACAGGGGATACCGGGGAGCTGTTTTTT.